The text below deals with one T cell receptor (beta chain). The CDR3 is made up of 12 amino acids. CDR1 and CDR2 from the germline V gene are SGHKS and YYEKEE (reference sequence). V was shortened by 0 bases and J by 7 bases, with 8 bases between the two germline ends. This record belongs to a study of shared clonotypes between healthy human individuals. The test was conducted at deep level. It was about 210 ng DNA, approximately 30,000 T cell genomes, that sorted-subset replicate PCRs used. Assay: immunoSEQ multiplex PCR; the TCRdb copy retains only in-frame clones and omits some. The profile shows 2 million to 2.5 million clones, about 94% of them singletons.

The material sequenced was naive CD4+ T cells sorted from blood. Subset given: CD45RA+ positively selected. This chain uses TRBV5-5 with TRBJ2-7; no definite D call. The TCR comes from a man aged 18 to 35 in good health. Here the CDR3 reads CASSLDRQEQYF. CDR3 sequence (DNA): TGTGCCAGCAGCTTGGACCGGCAAGAGCAGTACTTC.